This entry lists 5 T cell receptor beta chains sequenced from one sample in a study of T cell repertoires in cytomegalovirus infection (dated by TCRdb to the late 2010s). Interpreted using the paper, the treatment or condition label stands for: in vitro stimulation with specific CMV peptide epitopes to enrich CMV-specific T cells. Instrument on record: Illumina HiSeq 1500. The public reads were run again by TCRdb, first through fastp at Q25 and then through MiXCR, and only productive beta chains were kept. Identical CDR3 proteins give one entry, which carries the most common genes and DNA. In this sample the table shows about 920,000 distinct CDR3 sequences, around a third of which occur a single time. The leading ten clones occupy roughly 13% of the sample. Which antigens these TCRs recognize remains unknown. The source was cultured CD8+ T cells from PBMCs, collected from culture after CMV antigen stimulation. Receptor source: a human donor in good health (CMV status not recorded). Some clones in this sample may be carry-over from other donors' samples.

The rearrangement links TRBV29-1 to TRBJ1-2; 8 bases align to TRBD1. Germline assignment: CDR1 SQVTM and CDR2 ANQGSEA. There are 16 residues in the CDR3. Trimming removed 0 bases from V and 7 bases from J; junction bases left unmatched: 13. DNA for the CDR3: TGCAGCGTTGAAGACCTCCTCGGACAGGGCCGGGGTGGCTACACCTTC. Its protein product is CSVEDLLGQGRGGYTF.

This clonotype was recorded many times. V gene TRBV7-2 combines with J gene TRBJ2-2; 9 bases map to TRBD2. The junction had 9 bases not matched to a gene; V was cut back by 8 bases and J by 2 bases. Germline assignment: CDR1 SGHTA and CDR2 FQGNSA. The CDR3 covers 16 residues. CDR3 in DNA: TGTGCCAGCCTAGGGCTAGCGGGGATTAACACCGGGGAGCTGTTTTTT. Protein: CASLGLAGINTGELFF.

This CDR3 is CASSAHGSEGARGYTF. In DNA form, the CDR3 reads TGTGCCAGCAGCGCCCACGGGAGTGAGGGGGCGCGAGGCTACACCTTC. The chain couples TRBV9 to TRBJ1-2; 7 bases are shared with TRBD1. The CDR3 covers 16 residues. Germline CDR1 is SGDLS and CDR2 is YYNGEE. With V trimmed by 3 bases and J by 8 bases, 16 bases remained unmatched.

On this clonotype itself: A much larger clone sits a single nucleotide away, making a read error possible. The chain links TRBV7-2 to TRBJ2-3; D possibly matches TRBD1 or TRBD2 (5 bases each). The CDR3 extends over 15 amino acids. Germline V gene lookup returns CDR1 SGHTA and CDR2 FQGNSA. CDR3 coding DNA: TGTGTCAGCAAAACCGGGACCGGGGTCACAGATACGCAGTATTTT. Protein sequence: CVSKTGTGVTDTQYF.

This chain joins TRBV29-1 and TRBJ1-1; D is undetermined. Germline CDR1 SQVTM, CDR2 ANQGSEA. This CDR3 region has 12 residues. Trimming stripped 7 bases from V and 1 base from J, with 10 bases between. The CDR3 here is CSALVRNTEAFF. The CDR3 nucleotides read TGCAGCGCCCTCGTCAGGAACACTGAAGCTTTCTTT.